This is a list of T cell receptor beta chains from one sample in a study of T-cell reconstitution after alpha-beta-depleted transplantation in children. MiXCR was run by TCRdb on the PCR reads, yielding one entry per CDR3 protein. Found here are around 800,000 distinct CDR3 sequences, 15% to 20% of them singletons; the top ten hold approximately 5%. This specimen was PBMCs, mostly from graft donor cells, taken 360 days after TCRalphabeta/CD19-depleted stem cell transplant. These TCRs come from a male patient between 10 and 17 years old who had a stem cell transplant for acute lymphoblastic leukemia, so the T cells may come from the graft donor. Both conserved end residues are part of each CDR3. The D gene is left open where the match is weak. The size field is filled for only some rows; it gives once, few, many or a size class.

>few|-|TRBJ1-6|TRBV28
CASSLRLGYGSPLHF
TGTGCCAGCAGTTTAAGGTTGGGGTACGGTTCACCCCTCCACTTT
>few|-|TRBJ2-5|TRBV5-5
CASSLVLPVSYQETQYF
TGTGCCAGCAGCTTGGTTCTTCCGGTCTCGTACCAAGAGACCCAGTACTTC
>few|-|TRBJ2-4|TRBV20-1
CSASGGGGANIQYF
TGCAGTGCTTCAGGGGGGGGTGGAGCAAACATTCAGTACTTC
>-|-|TRBJ1-1|TRBV7-9
CASSLRRNRVNTEAFF
TGTGCCAGCAGCTTAAGGAGGAACAGAGTGAACACTGAAGCTTTCTTT
>-|-|TRBJ2-5|TRBV15
CATQTDEETQYF
TGTGCCACGCAGACGGACGAAGAGACCCAGTACTTC
>many|-|TRBJ2-7|TRBV4-2
CASSQARDLTYEQYF
TGTGCCAGCAGCCAAGCCCGGGACTTGACCTACGAGCAGTACTTC
>many|-|TRBJ2-2|TRBV12-3/TRBV12-4
CASSLQRNTGELFF
TGTGCCAGCAGTTTACAGCGGAACACCGGGGAGCTGTTTTTT
>few|TRBD1|TRBJ2-5|TRBV5-1
CASSRTRQGRETQYF
TGCGCCAGCAGCCGAACGAGACAGGGGCGAGAGACCCAGTACTTC
>few|TRBD2|TRBJ2-1|TRBV4-1
CASSQRPGLAGYNEQFF
TGCGCCAGCAGCCAGCGTCCGGGACTAGCAGGGTACAATGAGCAGTTCTTC
>-|-|TRBJ2-1|TRBV7-3
CASSRYVANEQFF
TGTGCCAGCAGCCGTTATGTCGCTAATGAGCAGTTCTTC
>few|TRBD1|TRBJ1-1|TRBV12-3/TRBV12-4
CASSLGGQQNTEAFF
TGTGCCAGCAGTTTAGGGGGACAGCAGAACACTGAAGCTTTCTTT
>-|-|TRBJ1-1|TRBV7-9
CASSVRQDGRAFF
TGTGCCAGCAGCGTCAGACAGGACGGTAGAGCTTTCTTT
>-|TRBD2|TRBJ2-1|TRBV29-1
CSVPTGLSWVNEQFF
TGCAGCGTTCCTACGGGACTATCGTGGGTCAATGAGCAGTTCTTC
>many|TRBD2|TRBJ2-5|TRBV7-3
CASSTGTSGRGRETQYF
TGTGCCAGCAGCACGGGGACTAGCGGGAGAGGGCGGGAGACCCAGTACTTC
>many|-|TRBJ2-1|TRBV20-1
CSALSYGIHEQFF
TGCAGTGCTCTCTCCTACGGGATTCATGAGCAGTTCTTC
>-|TRBD1|TRBJ2-7|TRBV20-1
CSATDRGYYEQYF
TGCAGTGCTACGGACAGGGGTTATTACGAGCAGTACTTC
>-|-|TRBJ1-2|TRBV29-1
CSVPHYRGGYTF
TGCAGCGTCCCGCATTACCGGGGCGGCTACACCTTC
>few|-|TRBJ2-2|TRBV7-8
CASSLRPSGPQGELFF
TGTGCCAGCAGCTTACGGCCGAGCGGTCCCCAGGGGGAGCTGTTTTTT
>-|-|TRBJ2-1|TRBV7-3
CASSLTPRISYNEQFF
TGTGCCAGCAGCTTAACCCCTAGGATCTCCTACAATGAGCAGTTCTTC
>-|-|TRBJ2-6|TRBV21-1
CASSDTDSGANVLTF
TGTGCCAGCAGCGATACAGACTCTGGGGCCAACGTCCTGACTTTC
>few|-|TRBJ2-5|TRBV5-1
CASSLDTGTIETQYF
TGCGCCAGCAGCTTGGATACCGGGACAATCGAGACCCAGTACTTC
>few|TRBD1|TRBJ2-4|TRBV5-1
CASSYRGAQNIQYF
TGCGCCAGCAGTTACAGGGGGGCCCAAAACATTCAGTACTTC
>-|TRBD2|TRBJ2-3|TRBV3-1
CATCHWPLAGGTDTQYF
TGTGCCACCTGCCACTGGCCCCTAGCGGGAGGCACAGATACGCAGTATTTT
>few|TRBD1|TRBJ2-1|TRBV12-3/TRBV12-4
CASSLDVRTGANNEQFF
TGTGCCAGCAGTTTAGACGTAAGGACAGGGGCTAACAATGAGCAGTTCTTC
>few|-|TRBJ2-7|TRBV5-1
CASSGGVEQYF
TGCGCCAGCAGCGGCGGGGTCGAGCAGTACTTC
>-|-|TRBJ2-7|TRBV4-2
CAASKTFSSYEQYF
TGTGCAGCAAGTAAGACTTTCAGCTCCTACGAGCAGTACTTC
>few|-|TRBJ2-7|TRBV7-3
CASKSFPSSYEQYF
TGTGCCAGCAAAAGCTTTCCTTCCTCCTACGAGCAGTACTTC
>-|TRBD2|TRBJ2-5|TRBV7-8
CASSARLAGAGETQYF
TGTGCCAGCAGCGCCCGACTAGCGGGAGCGGGAGAGACCCAGTACTTC
>few|-|TRBJ2-7|TRBV12-3/TRBV12-4
CASSSSISYEQYF
TGTGCCAGCAGTTCGAGTATCTCCTACGAGCAGTACTTC
>-|-|TRBJ2-3|TRBV5-5
CASSRFVGGTPTDTQYF
TGTGCCAGCAGTCGCTTCGTCGGCGGGACTCCGACAGATACGCAGTATTTT
>-|TRBD1|TRBJ2-2|TRBV27
CASRPGQGAIGELFF
TGTGCCAGCAGACCCGGACAGGGGGCCATCGGGGAGCTGTTTTTT
>-|TRBD2|TRBJ2-1|TRBV29-1
CSVDRSPTSGNYNEQFF
TGCAGCGTTGATAGGTCCCCAACTAGCGGGAACTACAATGAGCAGTTCTTC
>few|-|TRBJ2-4|TRBV6-2/TRBV6-3
CASSRVLRQEGWNLAKNIQYF
TGTGCCAGCAGCCGCGTTCTCAGACAGGAAGGATGGAACTTAGCCAAAAACATTCAGTACTTC
>few|-|TRBJ2-5|TRBV12-3/TRBV12-4
CASSTPLLAAQETQYF
TGTGCCAGCAGTACACCCCTACTTGCGGCACAAGAGACCCAGTACTTC
>-|TRBD1|TRBJ2-5|TRBV7-8
CASSLVAHGQGNRTQYF
TGTGCCAGCAGCTTAGTGGCCCATGGACAGGGAAACCGGACCCAGTACTTC
>-|-|TRBJ1-1|TRBV5-1
CASSLLLQGSEAFF
TGCGCCAGCAGCCTTCTTTTACAGGGTTCTGAAGCTTTCTTT
>-|TRBD2|TRBJ2-3|TRBV7-3
CASSSLRSGDYTDTQYF
TGTGCCAGCAGCTCATTAAGGAGCGGGGACTACACAGATACGCAGTATTTT
>many|TRBD2|TRBJ2-3|TRBV10-3
CAIRTSGSRQDTQYF
TGTGCCATCAGGACTAGCGGGAGTCGGCAAGATACGCAGTATTTT
>once|-|TRBJ2-6|TRBV29-1
CSAEGRSSGANVLTF
TGCAGCGCTGAGGGACGGAGCTCTGGGGCCAACGTCCTGACTTTC
>-|TRBD1|TRBJ2-4|TRBV6-2/TRBV6-3
CASRYTGTGSGIQYF
TGTGCCAGCAGATATACCGGGACAGGGTCCGGCATTCAGTACTTC
>-|TRBD2|TRBJ2-1|TRBV5-1
CASRQVYGRAGNEQFF
TGCGCCAGCAGGCAAGTGTACGGGAGGGCCGGTAATGAGCAGTTCTTC
>few|-|TRBJ2-2|TRBV11-1
CASSTITNTGELFF
TGTGCCAGCAGCACAATTACGAACACCGGGGAGCTGTTTTTT
>many|-|TRBJ2-1|TRBV12-3/TRBV12-4
CASSHRRDYNEQFF
TGTGCCAGCAGCCACCGACGGGACTACAATGAGCAGTTCTTC
>-|TRBD2|TRBJ2-3|TRBV5-1
CASSPSPGTSGTDTQYF
TGCGCCAGCAGCCCCTCACCCGGGACTAGCGGGACAGATACGCAGTATTTT
>few|TRBD1|TRBJ1-1|TRBV5-1
CASSFANRGLEAFF
TGCGCCAGCAGCTTCGCCAACAGGGGCCTTGAGGCTTTCTTT
>-|-|TRBJ1-1|TRBV27
CASSLREHHTEAFF
TGTGCCAGCAGTTTAAGGGAACATCACACTGAAGCTTTCTTT
>-|-|TRBJ1-4|TRBV6-1
CASRWGTGNEKLFF
TGTGCCAGCCGATGGGGGACGGGTAATGAAAAACTGTTTTTT
>few|-|TRBJ2-2|TRBV6-5
CASSYYDRPHGELFF
TGTGCCAGCAGTTACTACGACCGCCCCCACGGGGAGCTGTTTTTT
>-|TRBD2|TRBJ2-1|TRBV7-9
CASGPSGSSYNEQFF
TGTGCCAGCGGGCCCAGCGGGAGCTCCTACAATGAGCAGTTCTTC
>-|TRBD1|TRBJ1-4|TRBV18
CASSPPWDRVEKLFF
TGTGCCAGCTCACCACCGTGGGACAGGGTCGAAAAACTGTTTTTT
>few|-|TRBJ2-7|TRBV5-6
CASSFTTPYEQYF
TGTGCCAGCAGCTTCACTACCCCCTACGAGCAGTACTTC
>many|-|TRBJ2-1|TRBV5-1
CASSLWLGSEQFF
TGCGCCAGCAGCTTGTGGCTAGGGAGTGAGCAGTTCTTC